What follows is one TCR beta chain and its context. Its target is not known. With V trimmed by 6 bases and J by 2 bases, 6 bases remained unmatched. This CDR3 has 14 amino acids. Germline V gene lookup returns CDR1 MDHEN and CDR2 SYDVKM. The study enrolled healthy HIV-negative adults without recent acute infections or vaccinations as donors. The sample comes from a study of shared clonotypes between healthy human individuals. Study-wide results and caveats: Generally, naive subsets (rather than memory subsets) showed larger estimated richness.

Repertoires were generated with immunoSEQ multiplex PCR, while TCRdb's copy carries only in-frame clones and drops some. The profile shows more than 2,000,000 clones, 90% to 95% of them singletons. This clonotype originated in a man between 18 and 35 years old in good health. This chain uses TRBV28 with TRBJ1-2; 7 positions match TRBD1. Sequenced sample: naive CD4+ T cells sorted from blood. Specified subset: CD45RA+ positively selected. The CDR3 loop reads CASSLTGSNYGYTF. The DNA for the CDR3 is TGTGCCAGCAGCCTGACAGGGTCGAACTATGGCTACACCTTC.